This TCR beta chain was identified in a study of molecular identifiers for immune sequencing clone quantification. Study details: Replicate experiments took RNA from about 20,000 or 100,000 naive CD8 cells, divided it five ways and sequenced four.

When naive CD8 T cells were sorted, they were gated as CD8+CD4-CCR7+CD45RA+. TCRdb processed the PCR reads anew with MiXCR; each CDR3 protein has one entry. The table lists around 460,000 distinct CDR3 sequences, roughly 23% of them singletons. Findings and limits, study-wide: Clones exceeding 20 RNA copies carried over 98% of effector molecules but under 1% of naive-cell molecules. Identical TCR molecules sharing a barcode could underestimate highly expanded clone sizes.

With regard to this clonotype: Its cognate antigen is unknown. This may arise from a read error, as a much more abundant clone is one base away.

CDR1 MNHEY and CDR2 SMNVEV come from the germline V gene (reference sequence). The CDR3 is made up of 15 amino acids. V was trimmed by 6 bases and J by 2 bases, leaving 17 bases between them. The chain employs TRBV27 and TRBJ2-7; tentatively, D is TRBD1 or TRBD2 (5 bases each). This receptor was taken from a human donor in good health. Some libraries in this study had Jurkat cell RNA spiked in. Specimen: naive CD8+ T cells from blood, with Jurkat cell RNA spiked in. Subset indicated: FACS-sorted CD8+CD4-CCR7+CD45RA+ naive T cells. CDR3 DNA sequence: TGTGCCAGCAGCCCTGGGGGAGCGTTCACCTACGAGCAGTACTTC. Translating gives CASSPGGAFTYEQYF.